A single sample gave rise to the 7 T cell receptor beta chains below, sequenced in a study of T cells expressing NK-cell markers. After re-calling the 5' RACE reads, TCRdb lists one entry per CDR3 protein, DNA absent. Listed are 130,000 to 150,000 distinct CDR3 sequences; roughly an eighth falls within the top ten. Sequenced sample: blood T cells: a sorted CD56 or NKG2C T cell subset, CD4+ or CD8+ T cells, or bulk PBMC T cells (not recorded which). The receptors stem from a man younger than 35 in good health.

The chain links TRBV29-1 to TRBJ2-2; TCRdb picks TRBD1, but there is no DNA to check that call. The CDR3 contains 14 residues. Germline V lookup: CDR1 SQVTM, CDR2 ANQGSEA. CDR3 residues: CSVRATGEFGELFF.

This sequence joins TRBV28 and TRBJ2-1; TCRdb outputs TRBD2, but without DNA this stays unchecked. The germline gives CDR1 MDHEN, CDR2 SYDVKM. The CDR3 covers 14 residues. The CDR3 sequence: CASSLPGLGNEQFF.

The rearrangement links TRBV6-1 to TRBJ2-5; TCRdb outputs TRBD1, but without DNA this stays unchecked. This CDR3 is 14 amino acids long. Germline CDR1 and CDR2: MNHNS and SASEGT. CDR3 sequence: CASRNRGMGETQYF.

The chain employs TRBV27 and TRBJ2-3; TCRdb's D gene call, TRBD2, goes unchecked for lack of DNA. Germline V gene sequence: CDR1 MNHEY, CDR2 SMNVEV (reference sequence). The length of the CDR3 is 17 residues. CDR3 protein: CASSLLRLAGDADTQYF.

V is TRBV10-3 and J is TRBJ2-7; TCRdb selects TRBD1, and the lack of DNA leaves this call unchecked. Germline assignment: CDR1 ENHRY and CDR2 SYGVKD. This CDR3 region has 15 residues. CDR3 protein: CATVTLEGAGYEQYF.

V usage is TRBV6-1 and J usage is TRBJ1-1; TCRdb indicates TRBD1, and absent DNA this call remains unverified. Germline lookup yields CDR1 MNHNS and CDR2 SASEGT. The CDR3 is made up of 13 amino acids. The CDR3 loop reads CASKQGVWTEAFF.

V gene TRBV27 combines with J gene TRBJ1-1. The germline V gene encodes CDR1 MNHEY and CDR2 SMNVEV (reference sequence). This CDR3 is built from 13 residues. CDR3 loop: CASSWGADTEAFF.